These 9 T cell receptor beta chains were sequenced from one sample in a study of graft-versus-host responses after intestinal transplantation. Sequencing used immunoSEQ multiplex PCR; TCRdb keeps in-frame clones, though not all of them. The sample has 130,000 to 150,000 clones, 92% seen once. Their cognate antigens are unknown. This material consisted of unstimulated CD4+ T cells sorted from spleen or lymph node cells, taken before intestinal transplant. Source of these receptors: a human donor who received an intestinal transplant.

This chain connects TRBV29-1 to TRBJ2-1; D is perhaps TRBD1 (7 bases). Germline CDR1 is SQVTM and CDR2 is ANQGSEA. This CDR3 region has 12 residues. The V end was cut by 4 bases, the J end by 7 bases, with 11 bases between. DNA for the CDR3: TGCAGCGTTGCCCCAGGGGGGAATGAGCAGTTCTTC. This sequence encodes CSVAPGGNEQFF.

This chain joins TRBV25-1 and TRBJ2-3; D not resolved. Germline V CDR1 and CDR2: MGHDK, SYGVNS. The V and J ends lost 6 bases and 0 bases respectively, with 7 bases between them. This CDR3 spans 13 amino acids. The CDR3: CASRGQSTDTQYF. The CDR3 coding sequence is TGTGCCAGCAGAGGGCAGAGCACAGATACGCAGTATTTT.

This clone was detected once. The genes are TRBV6-5 and TRBJ2-5, with D tentatively TRBD2 (6 bases). The CDR3 consists of 13 residues. V lost 5 bases and J lost 8, with 15 bases in between. CDR1 and CDR2 from the germline V gene are MNHEY and SVGAGI. This CDR3 reads CASSTGLLETQYF. CDR3 in DNA: TGTGCCAGCAGTACAGGACTACTCGAAACCCAGTACTTC.

The chain has TRBV11-2 and TRBJ1-2; TRBD1 agrees at 9 bases. Germline CDR1 and CDR2: SGHAT and FQNNGV. Trimming cost V 3 bases and J 8 bases; bases outside gene matches: 7. CDR3 length: 14 residues. The chain's CDR3 is CASSFNRGLDGYTF. CDR3 DNA sequence: TGTGCCAGCAGCTTTAACAGGGGGCTAGACGGCTACACCTTC.

This clone was counted a few times. The gene calls are TRBV19 and TRBJ1-1; D unclear. The CDR3 is 15 amino acids. V lost 3 bases and J 5 bases, leaving 16 bases between the germline ends. Germline CDR1 and CDR2: LNHDA and SQIVND (reference sequence). The CDR3 loop is CASSIGGVRGTEAFF. The CDR3, as DNA: TGTGCCAGTAGTATTGGTGGGGTTAGAGGGACTGAAGCTTTCTTT.

The chain joins TRBV5-6 to TRBJ1-6; D gene ambiguous. Germline CDR1 SGHDT, CDR2 YYEEEE. The CDR3 is 15 amino acids. The V end was cut by 3 bases, the J end by 6 bases, with 13 bases between. The CDR3 loop reads CASSWMFGVNSPLHF. Here the CDR3 DNA reads TGTGCCAGCAGCTGGATGTTCGGCGTTAATTCACCCCTCCACTTT.

As DNA, the CDR3 is TGTGCCAGCAGGGTAGCGGGGGTGCCCCTCAATGAGCAGTTCTTC. Translated: CASRVAGVPLNEQFF. The genes are TRBV2 and TRBJ2-1; 9 bases map to TRBD2. The CDR3 length is 15 residues. Germline assignment: CDR1 SNHLY and CDR2 FYNNEI. V shed 6 bases, J shed 6 bases, and the junction held 9 bases outside the gene matches.

This chain uses TRBV7-3 with TRBJ2-3, with D tentatively TRBD2 (5 bases). With 5 bases removed from V and 3 bases from J, the gap between germline ends came to 12 bases. This CDR3 region has 14 residues. Germline assignment: CDR1 SGHTA and CDR2 FQGTGA. The CDR3: CASSQTGSTDTQYF. The CDR3 DNA reads TGTGCCAGCAGCCAGACGGGGAGTACAGATACGCAGTATTTT.

V gene TRBV11-2 combines with J gene TRBJ2-7; 7 bases fit TRBD1. The CDR3 contains 14 residues. Germline V gene sequence: CDR1 SGHAT, CDR2 FQNNGV. After removal of 0 bases from V and 2 bases from J, the junction contained 1 base not matched to a gene. The CDR3 sequence: CASSLERGPYEQYF. The CDR3 DNA follows: TGTGCCAGCAGCTTAGAGAGGGGGCCCTACGAGCAGTACTTC.